The sequence of this T cell receptor beta chain was determined in a study of regulatory and conventional T cells in RAG deficiency. Findings and limits, study-wide: Omenn patients showed >90% Treg-Tconv overlap and shorter CDR3 lengths. Shannon entropy fell and Simpson indices rose in RAG-deficient patients. Omenn syndrome and CID/AS patients had around 100-fold fewer unique Treg TCR beta sequences, versus approximately 10-fold elsewhere.

CDR1 is SGHTS and CDR2 is YDEGEE in the germline V gene. This CDR3 spans 16 amino acids. V shed 4 bases and J 5 bases; nucleotides not matched to a gene: 8. Genomic DNA came from blood conventional CD4+ T cells gated CD25-low CD127-high. This table comes from immunoSEQ multiplex PCR, and its TCRdb copy is limited to in-frame clones, with some not included. The sample holds about 30,000 clones, 90% to 97% seen once. Note on this clone: Its specificity is not known.

These data also featured in a second study, about regulatory T cells. That source adds: The primer mix had 52 TRBV and 13 TRBJ primers. Skewed V and J usage and few unique V-J pairs marked patient repertoires, most in Tregs.

This clonotype was sampled from a human donor in good health. Sequencing used CD25- CD4+ T cells sorted from blood. This chain uses TRBV5-8 with TRBJ2-3, with 12 bases that match TRBD2. In DNA, the CDR3 is TGTGCCAGCAGCGTTGGGACTAGCGGGTTTGTAGATACGCAGTATTTT. Translating gives CASSVGTSGFVDTQYF.